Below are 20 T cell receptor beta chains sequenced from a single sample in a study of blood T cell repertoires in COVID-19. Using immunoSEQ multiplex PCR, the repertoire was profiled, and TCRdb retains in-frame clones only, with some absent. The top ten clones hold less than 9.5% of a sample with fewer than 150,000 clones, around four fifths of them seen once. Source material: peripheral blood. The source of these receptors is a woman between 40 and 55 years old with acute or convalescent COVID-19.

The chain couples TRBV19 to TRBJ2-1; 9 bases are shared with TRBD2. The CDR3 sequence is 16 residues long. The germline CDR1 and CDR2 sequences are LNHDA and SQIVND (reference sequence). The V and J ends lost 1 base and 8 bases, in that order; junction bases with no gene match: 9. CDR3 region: CASSIGGGGALYEQFF. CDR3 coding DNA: TGTGCCAGTAGTATAGGCGGCGGGGGGGCCCTATATGAGCAGTTCTTC.

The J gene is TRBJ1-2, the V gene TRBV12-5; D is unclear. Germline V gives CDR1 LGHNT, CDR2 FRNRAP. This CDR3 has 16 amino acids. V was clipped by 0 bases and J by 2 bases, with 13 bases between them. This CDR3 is CASGLVQWQLNYGYTF. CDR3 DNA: TGTGCTAGTGGTTTGGTACAGTGGCAGTTAAACTATGGCTACACCTTC.

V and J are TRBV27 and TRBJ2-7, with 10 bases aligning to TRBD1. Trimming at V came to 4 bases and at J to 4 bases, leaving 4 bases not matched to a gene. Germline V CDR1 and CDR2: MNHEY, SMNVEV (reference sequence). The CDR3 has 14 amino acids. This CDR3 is CASSSRTGGYEQYF. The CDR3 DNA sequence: TGTGCCAGCAGTTCACGGACAGGGGGATACGAGCAGTACTTC.

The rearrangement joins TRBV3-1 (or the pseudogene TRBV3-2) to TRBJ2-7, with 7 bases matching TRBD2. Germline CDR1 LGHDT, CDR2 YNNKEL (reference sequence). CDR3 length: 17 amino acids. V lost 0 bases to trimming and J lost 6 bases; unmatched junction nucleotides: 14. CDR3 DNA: TGTGCCAGCAGCCAAGATTGGAGGGTATCCGGGGAGGGCGAGCAGTACTTC. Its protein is CASSQDWRVSGEGEQYF.

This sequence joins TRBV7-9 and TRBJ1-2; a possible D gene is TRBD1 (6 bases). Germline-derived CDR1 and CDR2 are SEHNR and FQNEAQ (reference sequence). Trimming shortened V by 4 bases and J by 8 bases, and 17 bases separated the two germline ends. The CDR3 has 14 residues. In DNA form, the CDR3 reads TGTGCCAGCAGCTCAGACCTTAACAGGGACGGCTACACCTTC. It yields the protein CASSSDLNRDGYTF.

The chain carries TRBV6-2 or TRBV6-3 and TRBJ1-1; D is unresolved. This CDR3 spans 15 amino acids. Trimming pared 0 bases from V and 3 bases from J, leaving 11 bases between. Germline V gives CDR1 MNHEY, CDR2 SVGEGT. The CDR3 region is CASSYSWARDTEAFF. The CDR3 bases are TGTGCCAGCAGTTACTCGTGGGCGCGCGACACTGAAGCTTTCTTT.

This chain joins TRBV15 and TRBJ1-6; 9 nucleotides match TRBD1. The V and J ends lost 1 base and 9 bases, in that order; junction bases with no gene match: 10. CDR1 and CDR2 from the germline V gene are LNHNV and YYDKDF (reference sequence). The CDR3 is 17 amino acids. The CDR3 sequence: CATSRVVGQGTISPLHF. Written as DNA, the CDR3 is TGTGCCACCAGCAGAGTGGTCGGACAGGGGACAATTTCACCCCTCCACTTT.

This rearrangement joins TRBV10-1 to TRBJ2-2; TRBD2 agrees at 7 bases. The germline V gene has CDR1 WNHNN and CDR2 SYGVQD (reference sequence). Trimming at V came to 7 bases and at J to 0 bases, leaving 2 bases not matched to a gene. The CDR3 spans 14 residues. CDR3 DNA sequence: TGCGCCAGCATGGCGGGGGCGAACACCGGGGAGCTGTTTTTT. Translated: CASMAGANTGELFF.

The CDR3 DNA follows: TGCGCCAGCAGTCCGATAACAGGGGGCCCCTCCTACGAGCAGTACTTC. This sequence encodes CASSPITGGPSYEQYF. The V gene is TRBV23-1, the J gene TRBJ2-7; TRBD1 agrees at 9 bases. TRBV23-1 has ORF status, its function being uncertain. This CDR3 is built from 16 residues. V shed 4 bases and J 0 bases; nucleotides not matched to a gene: 7.

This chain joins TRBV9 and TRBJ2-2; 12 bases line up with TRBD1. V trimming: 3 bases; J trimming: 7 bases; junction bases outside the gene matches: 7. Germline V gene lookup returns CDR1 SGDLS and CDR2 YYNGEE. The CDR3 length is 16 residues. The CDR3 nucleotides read TGTGCCAGCAGCGAACCGGGACAGGGGGCAATCGGGGAGCTGTTTTTT. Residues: CASSEPGQGAIGELFF.

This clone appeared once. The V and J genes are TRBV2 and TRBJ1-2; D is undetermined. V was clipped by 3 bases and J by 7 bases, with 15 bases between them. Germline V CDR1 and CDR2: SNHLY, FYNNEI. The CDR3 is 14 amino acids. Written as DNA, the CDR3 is TGTGCCAGCAGTGAGAGACGCGTCGAGGGTGGCTACACCTTC. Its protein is CASSERRVEGGYTF.

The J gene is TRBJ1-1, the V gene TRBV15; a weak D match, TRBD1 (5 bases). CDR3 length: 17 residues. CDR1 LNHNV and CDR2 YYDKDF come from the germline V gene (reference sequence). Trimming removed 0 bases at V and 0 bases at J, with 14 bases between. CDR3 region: CATSRDLGANMNTEAFF. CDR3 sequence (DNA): TGTGCCACCAGCAGAGATCTTGGGGCCAACATGAACACTGAAGCTTTCTTT.

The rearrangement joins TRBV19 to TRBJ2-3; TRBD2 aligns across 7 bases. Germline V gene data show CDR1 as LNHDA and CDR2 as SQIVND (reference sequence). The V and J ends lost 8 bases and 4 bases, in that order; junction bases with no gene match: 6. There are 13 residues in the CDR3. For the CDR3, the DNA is TGTGCCAGTTCGCGCGGGGGACCAGATACGCAGTATTTT. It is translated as CASSRGGPDTQYF.

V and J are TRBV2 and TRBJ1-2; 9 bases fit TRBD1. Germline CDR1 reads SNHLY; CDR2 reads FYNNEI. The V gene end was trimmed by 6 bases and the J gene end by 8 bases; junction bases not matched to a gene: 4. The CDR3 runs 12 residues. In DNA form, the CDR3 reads TGTGCCAGCAGACAGGGGGCTCAGGGCTACACCTTC. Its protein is CASRQGAQGYTF.

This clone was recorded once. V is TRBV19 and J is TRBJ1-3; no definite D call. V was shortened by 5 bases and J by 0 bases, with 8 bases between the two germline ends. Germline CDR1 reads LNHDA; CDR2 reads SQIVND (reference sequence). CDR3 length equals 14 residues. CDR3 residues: CASSRFGSGNTIYF. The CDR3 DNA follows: TGTGCCAGTAGTCGGTTCGGCTCTGGAAACACCATATATTTT.

The CDR3 spells CASSLANSGDTQYF. The CDR3 DNA reads TGCGCCAGCAGCTTGGCGAACTCCGGAGATACGCAGTATTTT. The chain carries TRBV5-1 and TRBJ2-3; D is uncertain. This CDR3 comprises 14 residues. Germline V gene lookup returns CDR1 SGHRS and CDR2 YFSETQ. Trimming took 0 bases from V and 5 from J, leaving 10 bases between them.

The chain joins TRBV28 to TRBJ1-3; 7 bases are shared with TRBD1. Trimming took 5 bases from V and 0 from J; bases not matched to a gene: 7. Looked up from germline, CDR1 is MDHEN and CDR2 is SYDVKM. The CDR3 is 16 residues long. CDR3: CASSLRGTVSGNTIYF. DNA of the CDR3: TGTGCCAGCAGTCTACGCGGGACAGTCTCTGGAAACACCATATATTTT.

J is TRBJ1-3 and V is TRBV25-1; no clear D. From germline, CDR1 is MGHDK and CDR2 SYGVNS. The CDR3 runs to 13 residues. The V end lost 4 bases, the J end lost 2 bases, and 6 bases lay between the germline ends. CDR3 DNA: TGTGCCAGCAGTGTTGGGCCTGGAAACACCATATATTTT. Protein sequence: CASSVGPGNTIYF.

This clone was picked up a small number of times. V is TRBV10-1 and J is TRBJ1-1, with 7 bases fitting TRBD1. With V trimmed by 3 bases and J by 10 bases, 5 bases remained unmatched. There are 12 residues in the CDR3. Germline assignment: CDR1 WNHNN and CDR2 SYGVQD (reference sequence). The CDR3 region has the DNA TGCGCCAGCAGTGAAACAGGGGTTCGAGCTTTCTTT. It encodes CASSETGVRAFF.

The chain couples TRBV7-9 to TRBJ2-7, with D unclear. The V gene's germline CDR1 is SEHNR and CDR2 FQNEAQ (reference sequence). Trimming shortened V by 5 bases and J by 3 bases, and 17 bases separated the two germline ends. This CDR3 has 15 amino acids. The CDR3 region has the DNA TGTGCCAGCAGCCCAGGCCTGGGCAGCCTCTACGAGCAGTACTTC. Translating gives CASSPGLGSLYEQYF.